Presented here are 24 T cell receptor beta chains from one specimen sequenced in a study of blood T cells in healthy people across ages. Through a sample-barcoded 5' primer and a J-beta primer mix, a second PCR was run for roughly 7 to 11 cycles. TCRdb reprocessed the 5' RACE reads with MiXCR, giving one entry per CDR3 protein. The sample has about 780,000 distinct CDR3 sequences, around 25% seen once. The same data also contributed to another study, on T cells of mothers and their children.

Sequencing was done on a sample of blood. The origin of the receptors is a boy aged 5 to 17 in good health.

This clonotype was detected ten times or more. This chain connects TRBV7-2 to TRBJ2-5; tentatively, D is TRBD2 (6 bases). V lost 3 bases and J lost 11, with 10 bases in between. The CDR3 is made up of 11 amino acids. Germline CDR1 SGHTA, CDR2 FQGNSA. The CDR3 bases are TGTGCCAGCAGCTTCCGTCGGGAGCAGTACTTC. Protein product: CASSFRREQYF.

V gene TRBV6-5 combines with J gene TRBJ2-3, with a tentative D call TRBD1 (5 bases). Per the germline V gene, CDR1 is MNHEY and CDR2 is SVGAGI. Trimming shortened V by 2 bases and J by 4 bases, and 10 bases separated the two germline ends. The CDR3 length is 14 residues. As DNA, the CDR3 is TGTGCCAGCAGTTACGGCAGGGTCGCAGATACGCAGTATTTT. Encoded protein: CASSYGRVADTQYF.

The CDR3 spells CASSYRRPSGSSYEQYF. Here the CDR3 DNA reads TGTGCCAGCAGTTACCGGCGCCCTAGCGGCAGCTCCTACGAGCAGTACTTC. The genes are TRBV6-5 and TRBJ2-7, with TRBD2 identical over 7 bases. Germline V gene data show CDR1 as MNHEY and CDR2 as SVGAGI. Germline trimming cut 2 bases from V and 0 bases from J; bases unmatched to any gene: 10. This CDR3 has 17 residues.

This clonotype was observed a handful of times. The J gene is TRBJ2-5, the V gene TRBV25-1; 9 bases line up with TRBD1. CDR1 and CDR2 (germline): MGHDK, SYGVNS. J gave up 4 bases and V 7 bases, and 7 bases lay outside the gene matches. CDR3 length: 14 residues. CDR3 residues: CASIRDRVGETQYF. For the CDR3, the DNA is TGTGCCAGCATTCGGGACAGGGTGGGAGAGACCCAGTACTTC.

This chain connects TRBV28 to TRBJ1-6; a weak D match, TRBD1 (5 bases). This CDR3 spans 11 amino acids. Trimming took 11 bases from V and 8 from J, leaving 10 bases between them. CDR1 and CDR2 (germline): MDHEN, SYDVKM. The CDR3 spells CASQGDSPLHF. CDR3 sequence (DNA): TGTGCCTCACAAGGGGATTCACCCCTCCACTTT.

This sequence joins TRBV6-5 and TRBJ1-1; no clear D gene. Germline V gene data show CDR1 as MNHEY and CDR2 as SVGAGI. V lost 4 bases to trimming and J lost 5 bases, with 11 bases between them. The CDR3 loop spans 13 amino acids. The CDR3 DNA reads TGTGCCAGCAGTTCGACCCTGGGGACTGAAGCTTTCTTT. It yields the protein CASSSTLGTEAFF.

This clonotype was recorded a few times. The chain uses TRBV5-1 and TRBJ1-2, with D uncertain. This CDR3 region has 13 residues. V was trimmed by 3 bases and J by 5 bases, leaving 11 bases between them. Germline V lookup: CDR1 SGHRS, CDR2 YFSETQ. CDR3: CASSSTDPYGYTF. The CDR3 DNA reads as TGCGCCAGCAGCTCTACAGATCCTTATGGCTACACCTTC.

This rearrangement joins TRBV5-1 to TRBJ2-4; 9 nucleotides match TRBD1. CDR1 SGHRS and CDR2 YFSETQ come from the germline V gene. Losses at the gene ends were 0 bases for V and 7 bases for J; bases not matched to a gene: 5. The CDR3 has 15 residues. CDR3 sequence (DNA): TGCGCCAGCAGCTTGGATACTGGACAGGGGAACATTCAGTACTTC. This sequence encodes CASSLDTGQGNIQYF.

This clonotype was seen a handful of times. The gene calls are TRBV20-1 and TRBJ2-2; TRBD1 might be the D (5 bases). Germline V gives CDR1 DFQATT, CDR2 SNEGSKA (reference sequence). Trimming removed 1 base at V and 6 bases at J, with 15 bases between. This CDR3 has 15 residues. CDR3 in amino acids: CSARVAGLFAGELFF. The CDR3 coding sequence is TGCAGTGCTAGAGTTGCAGGGTTATTCGCCGGGGAGCTGTTTTTT.

The V gene is TRBV7-6, the J gene TRBJ2-1; 11 bases fit TRBD2. The J call may be wrong; the DNA end is better matched by TRBJ2-5. The length of the CDR3 is 15 residues. Per germline, CDR1 SGHVS and CDR2 FNYEAQ. The CDR3 here is CASSDTSGGGETQYF. The CDR3 DNA is TGTGCCAGCAGCGATACTAGCGGGGGAGGGGAGACCCAGTACTTC.

This chain connects TRBV7-2 to TRBJ2-3; D is uncertain. The CDR3 is made up of 15 amino acids. Trimming shortened V by 2 bases and J by 6 bases, and 15 bases separated the two germline ends. Germline V CDR1 and CDR2: SGHTA, FQGNSA. CDR3 nucleotide sequence: TGTGCCAGCAGCTTAAGAGAGTCTTATCTGGATACGCAGTATTTT. This encodes CASSLRESYLDTQYF.

This clonotype came up once. The chain joins TRBV2 to TRBJ1-1, with TRBD1 as a possible D gene (6 bases). Deletions cut 4 bases from V and 11 bases from J, with 11 bases between. Germline CDR1 is SNHLY and CDR2 is FYNNEI. The CDR3 is 11 residues long. The CDR3 region is CASSGQVKAFF. In DNA form, the CDR3 reads TGTGCCAGCAGTGGACAGGTGAAGGCTTTCTTT.

The V call is TRBV18, the J call TRBJ2-1; maybe TRBD2 (6 bases). This CDR3 has 17 residues. From germline, CDR1 is KGHSH and CDR2 LQKENI. Trimming shortened V by 3 bases and J by 0 bases, and 15 bases separated the two germline ends. In DNA form, the CDR3 reads TGTGCCAGCTCACCCGCTAGCGTTTCCAGCTCCTACAATGAGCAGTTCTTC. This translates into CASSPASVSSSYNEQFF. The full variable domain, in which reference TRBV18 and TRBJ2-1 provide the parts outside the CDR3, is NAGVMQNPRHLVRRRGQEARLRCSPMKGHSHVYWYRQLPEEGLKFMVYLQKENIIDESGMPKERFSAEFPKEGPSILRIQQVVRGDSAAYFCASSPASVSSSYNEQFFGPGTRLTVL.

About this clonotype: Compared with germline, one end of the junction differs, possibly owing to a read error. The chain is built from TRBV20-1 and TRBJ2-1; D possibly uses TRBD1 or TRBD2 (6 bases each). The CDR3 runs 16 residues. Germline V gene data show CDR1 as DFQATT and CDR2 as SNEGSKA (reference sequence). The CDR3 DNA is TGCAGTGCTAGAGATCCCTCCGGGGGCGCCTACCATGAGCAGTTCTTC. This gives the protein CSARDPSGGAYHEQFF.

The chain couples TRBV5-6 to TRBJ1-4; D unresolved. V lost 0 bases, J lost 0 bases, and 9 bases lay in between. The CDR3 consists of 16 residues. CDR1 and CDR2 (germline): SGHDT, YYEEEE. The CDR3 bases are TGTGCCAGCAGCTTGGGGTGGGTTGCAACTAATGAAAAACTGTTTTTT. Its protein product is CASSLGWVATNEKLFF.

This chain connects TRBV11-2 to TRBJ2-7; maybe TRBD2 (5 bases). In germline, CDR1 is SGHAT, CDR2 FQNNGV. The V and J ends lost 2 bases and 2 bases respectively, with 13 bases between them. This CDR3 has 15 residues. CDR3 coding DNA: TGTGCCAGCAGCTTACTAGAGGGTACCGCCTACGAGCAGTACTTC. This translates into CASSLLEGTAYEQYF.

The chain joins TRBV20-1 to TRBJ2-5; D gene unclear. Looked up from germline, CDR1 is DFQATT and CDR2 is SNEGSKA (reference sequence). Trimming removed 3 bases from V and 3 bases from J, with 14 bases in between. The CDR3 contains 14 residues. In DNA form, the CDR3 reads TGCAGTGCTAGTCACACCGAACGGAAAGAGACCCAGTACTTC. It translates to CSASHTERKETQYF.

The rearrangement links TRBV5-1 to TRBJ1-4; D gene unclear. CDR1 and CDR2 from the germline V gene are SGHRS and YFSETQ. The CDR3 spans 15 residues. V lost 0 bases to trimming and J lost 5 bases, with 11 bases between them. CDR3 in DNA: TGCGCCAGCAGCTTGGTCGCGGGTACGAATGAAAAACTGTTTTTT. It is translated as CASSLVAGTNEKLFF.

This clonotype has a handful of counts. The chain couples TRBV7-2 to TRBJ2-1; 12 bases line up with TRBD2. There are 16 residues in the CDR3. Per germline, CDR1 SGHTA and CDR2 FQGNSA. Trimming took 4 bases from V and 9 from J; bases not matched to a gene: 10. The CDR3, as DNA: TGTGCCAGCAGCTCCCAGCTAGCGGGGGGGAGGGGTGAGCAGTTCTTC. This codes for CASSSQLAGGRGEQFF.

This sequence joins TRBV2 and TRBJ2-7, with D possibly called TRBD1 or TRBD2 (5 bases each). V was clipped by 8 bases and J by 0 bases, with 20 bases between them. Germline V gene sequence: CDR1 SNHLY, CDR2 FYNNEI. The CDR3 has 16 amino acids. CDR3 in DNA: TGTGCCAGCTCCCCCTACCGGGACGCTTCCTCCTACGAGCAGTACTTC. Residues: CASSPYRDASSYEQYF.

The rearrangement uses TRBV28 and TRBJ2-7; D gene ambiguous. The germline V gene has CDR1 MDHEN and CDR2 SYDVKM. CDR3 size: 13 residues. Trimming took 2 bases from V and 2 from J, leaving 7 bases between them. The CDR3 sequence: CASSLLRAYEQYF. The CDR3 DNA is TGTGCCAGCAGTTTACTAAGGGCCTACGAGCAGTACTTC.

This chain uses TRBV7-9 with TRBJ1-2, with 8 bases lining up with TRBD1. CDR1 and CDR2 (germline): SEHNR, FQNEAQ (reference sequence). J lost 3 bases, V lost 3 bases, and 3 bases had no gene match. The CDR3 sequence is 14 residues long. The CDR3 DNA is TGTGCCAGCAGCTTTGGACAGGGTGACTATGGCTACACCTTC. This codes for CASSFGQGDYGYTF.

This clonotype was detected many times. The chain joins TRBV28 to TRBJ2-5; 12 nucleotides line up with TRBD2. There are 16 residues in the CDR3. The germline V gene has CDR1 MDHEN and CDR2 SYDVKM. With V trimmed by 4 bases and J by 4 bases, 7 bases remained unmatched. CDR3 amino acids: CASSSSGGAFSETQYF. The CDR3 coding sequence is TGTGCCAGCAGTTCTAGCGGGGGGGCCTTTTCAGAGACCCAGTACTTC.

The chain has TRBV12-3 or TRBV12-4 and TRBJ1-5; the D gene is possibly TRBD1 (5 bases). Trimming left V 3 bases short and J 5 bases short, with 8 bases between. The CDR3 spans 13 residues. Here the CDR3 reads CASSFREDQPQHF. Written as DNA, the CDR3 is TGTGCCAGCAGTTTCAGGGAGGATCAGCCCCAGCATTTT.